This T cell receptor (beta chain) was profiled in a study of vaccination and CD4 T cells after COVID-19. Sequencing of DNA taken from cultured CD4+ T cells relied on the Oncomine TCR Beta short-read assay. TCRdb processed the PCR reads anew with MiXCR; each CDR3 protein has one entry. The sample yields fewer than 15,000 distinct CDR3 sequences, over 50% seen once. Treatment here: roughly 10-day PBMC culture with coronavirus spike peptide pools or control peptides (ViraFEST assay). The ViraFEST method relied on peptide pools to expand antigen-specific T cells, followed by TCR sequencing. After removal of 8 bases from V and 5 bases from J, the junction contained 9 bases not matched to a gene. The CDR3 runs 14 residues. Germline V gives CDR1 MNHEY, CDR2 SVGEGT. General study results and limits: The median count of SARS-CoV-2-reactive clonotypes rose from approximately 21 to 40, not significantly.

Turning to this clonotype: Its antigen is as yet unknown.

The TCR sequence derives from a human donor who had recovered from COVID-19. Material: CD4+ T cells from blood, cultured in vitro. The chain joins TRBV6-2 or TRBV6-3 to TRBJ2-1; 7 bases fit TRBD2. The CDR3 loop is CASVRGGSDNEQFF. The DNA for the CDR3 is TGTGCCAGCGTTAGGGGCGGGAGTGACAATGAGCAGTTCTTC.